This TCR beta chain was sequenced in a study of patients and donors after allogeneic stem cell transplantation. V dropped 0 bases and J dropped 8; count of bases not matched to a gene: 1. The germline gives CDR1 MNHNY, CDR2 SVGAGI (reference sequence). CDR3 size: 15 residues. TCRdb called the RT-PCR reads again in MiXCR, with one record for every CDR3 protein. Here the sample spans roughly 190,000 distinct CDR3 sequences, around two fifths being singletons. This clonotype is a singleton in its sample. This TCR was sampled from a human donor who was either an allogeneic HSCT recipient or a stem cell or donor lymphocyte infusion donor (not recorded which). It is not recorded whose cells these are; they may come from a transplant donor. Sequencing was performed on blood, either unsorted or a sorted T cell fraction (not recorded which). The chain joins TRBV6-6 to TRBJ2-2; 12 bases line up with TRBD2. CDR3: CASSYSTSGRGELFF. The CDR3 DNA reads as TGTGCCAGCAGTTACTCGACTAGCGGGAGAGGGGAGCTGTTTTTT.